This entry lists 22 T cell receptor beta chains sequenced from one sample in a study of blood T cell repertoires in COVID-19. Repertoires were generated with immunoSEQ multiplex PCR, while TCRdb's copy carries only in-frame clones and drops some. The data show 35,000 to 50,000 clones, approximately 85% seen once. Material: peripheral blood. These receptors were collected from a woman in her seventies in a cohort sampled during active COVID-19.

On this clone itself: Other DNA sequences in the same sample also yield this CDR3. This sequence joins TRBV28 and TRBJ2-7, with unresolved D. This CDR3 has 11 residues. Trimming left V 5 bases short and J 4 bases short, with 6 bases between. Germline assignment: CDR1 MDHEN and CDR2 SYDVKM. The CDR3 DNA reads as TGTGCCAGCAGTCTAAGATACGAGCAGTACTTC. This translates into CASSLRYEQYF.

This clone was counted a single time. The CDR3 loop is CASSSTGRNTEAFF. For the CDR3, the DNA is TGTGCCAGCAGCTCAACAGGGAGGAACACTGAAGCTTTCTTT. The chain recombines TRBV7-9 with TRBJ1-1; the D gene is possibly TRBD1 (6 bases). This CDR3 is 14 amino acids long. V was trimmed by 4 bases and J by 1 base, leaving 10 bases between them. Germline-derived CDR1 and CDR2 are SEHNR and FQNEAQ (reference sequence).

The chain carries TRBV6-5 and TRBJ2-7; 11 positions agree with TRBD2. CDR1 MNHEY and CDR2 SVGAGI come from the germline V gene. This CDR3 spans 15 amino acids. V was clipped by 6 bases and J by 5 bases; unmatched bases: 9. The CDR3 region is CASRATSGRGHEQYF. As DNA, the CDR3 is TGTGCCAGCAGAGCCACTAGCGGGAGAGGCCACGAGCAGTACTTC.

The chain combines TRBV10-3 with TRBJ2-2, with TRBD2 identical over 15 bases. Germline lookup yields CDR1 ENHRY and CDR2 SYGVKD. V dropped 7 bases and J dropped 5; count of bases not matched to a gene: 8. This CDR3 is 17 amino acids long. The DNA for the CDR3 is TGTGCCATCACCGGACTAGCGGGAGGGCCCTGGACCGGGGAGCTGTTTTTT. Residues: CAITGLAGGPWTGELFF.

The chain uses TRBV10-3 and TRBJ2-5; 8 nucleotides agree with TRBD2. V was pared by 6 bases and J by 5 bases, with 5 bases of the junction left unmatched. This CDR3 has 13 residues. Germline assignment: CDR1 ENHRY and CDR2 SYGVKD. The CDR3 coding sequence is TGTGCCATCAGGGGACTAGGGGGGGAGACCCAGTACTTC. It is translated as CAIRGLGGETQYF.

The chain has TRBV6-5 and TRBJ1-2; a possible D gene is TRBD1 (5 bases). Germline V gives CDR1 MNHEY, CDR2 SVGAGI. This CDR3 spans 14 amino acids. Trimming stripped 7 bases from V and 3 bases from J, with 15 bases between. CDR3 loop: CASKSPRVYYGYTF. CDR3 in DNA: TGTGCCAGCAAATCGCCCAGGGTTTACTATGGCTACACCTTC.

The chain is built from TRBV29-1 and TRBJ2-7; possibly TRBD2 for D (6 bases). Germline V CDR1 and CDR2: SQVTM, ANQGSEA. This CDR3 is built from 14 residues. V was cut by 5 bases and J by 5 bases, with 19 bases left in between. The CDR3 is CSVPRDGVRNEQYF. The CDR3 nucleotides are TGCAGCGTTCCGCGGGACGGAGTGAGAAACGAGCAGTACTTC.

A few counts support this clone. This sequence joins TRBV10-2 and TRBJ1-5, with D possibly TRBD1 on 6 matching bases. V was trimmed by 5 bases and J by 6 bases, leaving 11 bases between them. This CDR3 comprises 13 residues. The germline V gene encodes CDR1 WSHSY and CDR2 SAAADI. This CDR3 reads CASSTGQAQPQHF. The CDR3 DNA reads TGCGCCAGCAGTACAGGGCAGGCTCAGCCCCAGCATTTT.

This chain links TRBV6-4 with TRBJ1-5; D remains ambiguous. Trimming stripped 8 bases from V and 0 bases from J, with 23 bases between. Germline lookup yields CDR1 MRHNA and CDR2 SNTAGT. The CDR3 contains 18 residues. The CDR3: CASLPRTRQASSNQPQHF. The CDR3 nucleotides are TGTGCCAGCTTACCCCGAACACGACAAGCCAGTAGCAATCAGCCCCAGCATTTT.

J is TRBJ1-4 and V is TRBV3-1 (or the pseudogene TRBV3-2), with D possibly TRBD1 on 5 matching bases. Trimming took 9 bases from V and 5 from J, leaving 10 bases between them. Germline CDR1 reads LGHDT; CDR2 reads YNNKEL (reference sequence). The CDR3 is made up of 12 amino acids. The CDR3 DNA is TGTGCCAGTAATGGGGCGAATGAAAAACTGTTTTTT. Its protein product is CASNGANEKLFF.

The CDR3 is CASGAGQGREQYF. The DNA of the CDR3 is TGTGCCAGCGGGGCGGGACAGGGGCGCGAGCAGTACTTC. The chain employs TRBV28 and TRBJ2-7, with 10 bases aligning to TRBD1. CDR3 length: 13 amino acids. Trimming took 8 bases from V and 6 from J; bases not matched to a gene: 7. Germline loops: CDR1 MDHEN, CDR2 SYDVKM. Supplemented by reference TRBV28 and TRBJ2-7, the full variable domain reads DVKVTQSSRYLVKRTGEKVFLECVQDMDHENMFWYRQDPGLGLRLIYFSYDVKMKEKGDIPEGYSVSREKKERFSLILESASTNQTSMYLCASGAGQGREQYFGPGTRLTVT.

The V gene is TRBV27, the J gene TRBJ2-7; 10 nucleotides agree with TRBD1. CDR3 size: 17 residues. V lost 5 bases to trimming and J lost 2 bases; unmatched junction nucleotides: 12. In germline, CDR1 is MNHEY, CDR2 SMNVEV (reference sequence). The CDR3 nucleotides read TGTGCCAGCAGTCCGACCAGGAGACAGGGGGCCCCCTACGAGCAGTACTTC. Amino acid sequence: CASSPTRRQGAPYEQYF.

This clone was counted between two and nine times. This chain links TRBV7-2 with TRBJ2-7; no definite D call. The length of the CDR3 is 11 residues. CDR1 SGHTA and CDR2 FQGNSA come from the germline V gene. V was clipped by 2 bases and J by 4 bases, with 3 bases between them. The CDR3 sequence is CASSLRYEQYF. The CDR3, as DNA: TGTGCCAGCAGCTTACGGTACGAGCAGTACTTC. Based on the CDR3 plus reference TRBV7-2 and TRBJ2-7, the full variable domain is GAGVSQSPSNKVTEKGKDVELRCDPISGHTALYWYRQSLGQGLEFLIYFQGNSAPDKSGLPSDRFSAERTGGSVSTLTIQRTQQEDSAVYLCASSLRYEQYFGPGTRLTVT.

This chain connects TRBV6-6 to TRBJ2-7; TRBD2 matches 9 bases. Germline V gene sequence: CDR1 MNHNY, CDR2 SVGAGI (reference sequence). This CDR3 has 15 amino acids. The V segment lost 0 bases and the J segment 2 bases; nucleotides outside the gene matches: 2. CDR3 nucleotide sequence: TGTGCCAGCAGTTACTCGAGACTAGCGGCCTACGAGCAGTACTTC. Protein product: CASSYSRLAAYEQYF.

The chain combines TRBV6-5 with TRBJ2-5; D gene ambiguous. CDR1 and CDR2 from the germline V gene are MNHEY and SVGAGI. This CDR3 contains 12 residues. V gave up 6 bases and J gave up 1 base, with 6 bases separating them. The CDR3 region has the DNA TGTGCCAGCAGCTGGAGCCAAGAGACCCAGTACTTC. It translates to CASSWSQETQYF.

This chain connects TRBV6-6 to TRBJ1-4, with TRBD1 as a possible D gene (6 bases). V lost 10 bases, J lost 7 bases, and 13 bases lay in between. The CDR3 extends over 12 amino acids. Germline CDR1 reads MNHNY; CDR2 reads SVGAGI (reference sequence). The DNA of the CDR3 is TGTGCCACACTCTCGACAGGTGAAAAACTGTTTTTT. It specifies CATLSTGEKLFF.

The chain joins TRBV11-2 to TRBJ2-7; 11 bases match TRBD2. CDR1 is SGHAT, CDR2 FQNNGV, per germline. The CDR3 has 14 residues. Unmatched junction bases numbered 1, after V lost 3 bases and J lost 3 bases. The CDR3 DNA sequence: TGTGCCAGCAGCTTGGGACTAGCGGTCTACGAGCAGTACTTC. Residues: CASSLGLAVYEQYF.

This clone was counted between two and nine times. The V gene is TRBV5-4, the J gene TRBJ2-1, with 10 positions matching TRBD2. The CDR3 is 16 amino acids. V was clipped by 0 bases and J by 7 bases; unmatched bases: 7. Germline CDR1 reads SGHNT; CDR2 reads YYREEE (reference sequence). The CDR3 loop is CASSLAGASGSNEQFF. CDR3 nucleotides: TGTGCCAGCAGCTTGGCTGGGGCTAGCGGGAGTAATGAGCAGTTCTTC.

This clone has just one count. This sequence joins TRBV3-1 (or the pseudogene TRBV3-2) and TRBJ2-2; D not certain. CDR1 is LGHDT and CDR2 is YNNKEL in the germline V gene (reference sequence). The CDR3 consists of 16 residues. Trimming took off 4 bases at V and 4 bases at J, with 16 bases between the two ends. In DNA form, the CDR3 reads TGTGCCAGCAGCCGTACCGAGACTTTAGGCACCGGGGAGCTGTTTTTT. Its translation: CASSRTETLGTGELFF.

This chain links TRBV7-9 with TRBJ2-7; TRBD1 matches 8 bases. The junction had 7 bases not matched to a gene; V was cut back by 3 bases and J by 0 bases. CDR1 and CDR2 from the germline V gene are SEHNR and FQNEAQ (reference sequence). CDR3 length: 16 amino acids. CDR3: CASSFGQGRGSYEQYF. CDR3 nucleotides: TGTGCCAGCAGCTTCGGACAGGGTCGAGGCTCCTACGAGCAGTACTTC.

The gene calls are TRBV28 and TRBJ2-3; 10 bases are a match to TRBD2. The CDR3 is 15 residues long. Germline lookup yields CDR1 MDHEN and CDR2 SYDVKM. The J segment lost 4 bases and the V segment lost 6 bases, leaving 7 bases of the junction unmatched. This chain's CDR3 is CASSRTSGNSDTQYF. CDR3 bases: TGTGCCAGCAGCCGAACTAGCGGGAATTCAGATACGCAGTATTTT.

The chain employs TRBV7-6 and TRBJ2-7; 11 bases match TRBD1. CDR1 and CDR2 from the germline V gene are SGHVS and FNYEAQ. The length of the CDR3 is 17 residues. The V and J ends lost 1 base and 0 bases, in that order; junction bases with no gene match: 5. In DNA, the CDR3 is TGTGCCAGCAGCTTAGGAAGTGGGACAGGGGGCTCCTACGAGCAGTACTTC. Translating it yields CASSLGSGTGGSYEQYF.